This T cell receptor (beta chain) was captured in a study of T-cell memory formation after mild COVID-19. Trimming removed 5 bases from V and 7 bases from J, with 5 bases in between. This CDR3 comprises 11 residues. Germline V gene data show CDR1 as LGHDT and CDR2 as YNNKEL (reference sequence). TCRdb itself ran the 5' RACE reads through MiXCR, one entry per CDR3 protein. Of 200,000 to 250,000 distinct CDR3 sequences detected, roughly 10% appear once; the ten largest clones hold 3.5%. J is TRBJ2-2 and V is TRBV3-1, with D uncertain. Input material: PBMCs or a T cell subset sorted from them (not recorded which). This sequence originates from a man younger than 35 who had mild COVID-19 (a few samples of this study predate the infection). Cell type and time point are not known. For the CDR3, the DNA is TGTGCCAGCAGCTACGGCGGGGAGCTGTTTTTT. This codes for CASSYGGELFF.